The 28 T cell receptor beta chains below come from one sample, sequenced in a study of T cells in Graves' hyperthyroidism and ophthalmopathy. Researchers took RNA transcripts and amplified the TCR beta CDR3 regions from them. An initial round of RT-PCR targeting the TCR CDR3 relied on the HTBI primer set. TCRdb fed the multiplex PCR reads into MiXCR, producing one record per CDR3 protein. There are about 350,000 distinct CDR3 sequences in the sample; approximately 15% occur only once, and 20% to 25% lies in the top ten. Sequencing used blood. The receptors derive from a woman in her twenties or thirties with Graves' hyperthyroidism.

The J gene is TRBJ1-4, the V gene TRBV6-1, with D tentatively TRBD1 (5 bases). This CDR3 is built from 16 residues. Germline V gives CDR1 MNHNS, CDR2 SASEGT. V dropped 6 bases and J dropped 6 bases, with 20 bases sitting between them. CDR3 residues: CASRAGRVTRDEKLFF. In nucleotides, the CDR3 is TGTGCCAGCAGAGCAGGCAGGGTGACAAGGGATGAAAAACTGTTTTTT.

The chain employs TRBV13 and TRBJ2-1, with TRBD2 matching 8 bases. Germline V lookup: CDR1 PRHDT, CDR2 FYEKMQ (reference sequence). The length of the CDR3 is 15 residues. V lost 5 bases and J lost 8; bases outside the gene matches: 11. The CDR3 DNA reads TGTGCCAGCAGCCCTAACGAAGCGGGAGAGGATGAGCAGTTCTTC. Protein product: CASSPNEAGEDEQFF.

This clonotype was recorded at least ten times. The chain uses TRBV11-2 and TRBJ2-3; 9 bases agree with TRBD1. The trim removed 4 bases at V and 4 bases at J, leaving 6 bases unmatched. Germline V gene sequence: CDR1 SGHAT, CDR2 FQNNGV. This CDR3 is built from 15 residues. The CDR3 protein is CASSSPGQGSDTQYF. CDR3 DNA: TGTGCCAGCAGCTCTCCGGGACAGGGATCAGATACGCAGTATTTT.

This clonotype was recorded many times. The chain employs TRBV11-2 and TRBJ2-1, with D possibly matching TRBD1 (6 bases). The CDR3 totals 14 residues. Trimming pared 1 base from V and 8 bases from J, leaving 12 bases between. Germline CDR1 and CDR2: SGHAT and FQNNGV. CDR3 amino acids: CASSLVLQGDEQFF. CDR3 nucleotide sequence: TGTGCCAGCAGCTTAGTCTTACAGGGTGATGAGCAGTTCTTC. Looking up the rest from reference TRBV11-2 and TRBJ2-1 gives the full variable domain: EAGVAQSPRYKIIEKRQSVAFWCNPISGHATLYWYQQILGQGPKLLIQFQNNGVVDDSQLPKDRFSAERLKGVDSTLKIQPAKLEDSAVYLCASSLVLQGDEQFFGPGTRLTVL.

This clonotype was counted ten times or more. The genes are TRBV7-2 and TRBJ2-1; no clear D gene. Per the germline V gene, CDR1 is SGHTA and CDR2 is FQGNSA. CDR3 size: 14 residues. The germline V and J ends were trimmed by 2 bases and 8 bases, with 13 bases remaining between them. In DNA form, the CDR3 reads TGTGCCAGCAGCTTATTCCAGCGTATCCATGAGCAGTTCTTC. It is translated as CASSLFQRIHEQFF.

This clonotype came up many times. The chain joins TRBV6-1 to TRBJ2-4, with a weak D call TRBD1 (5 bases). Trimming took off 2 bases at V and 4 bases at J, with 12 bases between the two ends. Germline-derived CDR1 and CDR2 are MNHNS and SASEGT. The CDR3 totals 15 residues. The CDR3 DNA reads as TGTGCCAGCAGTGAAATTTGGGCAGGGAAAAACATTCAGTACTTC. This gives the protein CASSEIWAGKNIQYF.

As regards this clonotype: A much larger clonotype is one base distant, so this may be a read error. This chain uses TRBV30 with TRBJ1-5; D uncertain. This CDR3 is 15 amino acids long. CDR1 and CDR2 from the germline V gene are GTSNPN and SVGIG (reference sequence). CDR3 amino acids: CAWSVARPSNHPQHF. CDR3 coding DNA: TGTGCCTGGAGTGTGGCCAGACCAAGCAATCATCCCCAGCATTTT.

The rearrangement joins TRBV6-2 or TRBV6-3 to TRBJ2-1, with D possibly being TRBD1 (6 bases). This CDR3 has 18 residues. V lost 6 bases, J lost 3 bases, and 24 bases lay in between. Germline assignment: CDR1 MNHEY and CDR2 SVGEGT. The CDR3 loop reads CASSLRRQVGIVYNEQFF. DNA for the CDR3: TGTGCCAGCAGCCTGAGGAGACAGGTCGGGATCGTCTACAATGAGCAGTTCTTC.

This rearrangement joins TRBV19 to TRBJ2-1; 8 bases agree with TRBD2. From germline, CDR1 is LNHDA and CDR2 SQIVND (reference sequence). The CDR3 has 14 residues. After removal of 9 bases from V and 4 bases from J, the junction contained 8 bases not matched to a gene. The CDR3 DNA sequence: TGTGCCAGCCGGAAGATAGCGGGATACAATGAGCAGTTCTTC. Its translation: CASRKIAGYNEQFF.

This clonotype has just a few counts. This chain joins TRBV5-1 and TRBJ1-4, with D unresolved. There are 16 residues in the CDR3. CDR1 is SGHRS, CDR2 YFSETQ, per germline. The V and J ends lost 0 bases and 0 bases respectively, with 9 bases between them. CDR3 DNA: TGCGCCAGCAGCTTGGAGGGAGTTACAACTAATGAAAAACTGTTTTTT. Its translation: CASSLEGVTTNEKLFF.

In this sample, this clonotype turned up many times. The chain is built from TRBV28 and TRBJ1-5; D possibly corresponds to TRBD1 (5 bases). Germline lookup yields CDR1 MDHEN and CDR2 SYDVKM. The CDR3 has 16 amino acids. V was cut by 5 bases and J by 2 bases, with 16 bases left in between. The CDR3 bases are TGTGCCAGCAGTGGCATTCGGACACACCGCAATCAGCCCCAGCATTTT. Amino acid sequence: CASSGIRTHRNQPQHF. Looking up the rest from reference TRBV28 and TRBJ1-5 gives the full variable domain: DVKVTQSSRYLVKRTGEKVFLECVQDMDHENMFWYRQDPGLGLRLIYFSYDVKMKEKGDIPEGYSVSREKKERFSLILESASTNQTSMYLCASSGIRTHRNQPQHFGDGTRLSIL.

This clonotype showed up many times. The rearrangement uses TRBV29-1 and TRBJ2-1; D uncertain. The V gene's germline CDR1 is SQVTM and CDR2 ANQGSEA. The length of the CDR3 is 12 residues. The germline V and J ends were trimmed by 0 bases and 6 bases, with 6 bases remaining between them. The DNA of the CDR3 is TGCAGCGTTGAAGAGGGTGCCAATGAGCAGTTCTTC. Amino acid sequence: CSVEEGANEQFF.

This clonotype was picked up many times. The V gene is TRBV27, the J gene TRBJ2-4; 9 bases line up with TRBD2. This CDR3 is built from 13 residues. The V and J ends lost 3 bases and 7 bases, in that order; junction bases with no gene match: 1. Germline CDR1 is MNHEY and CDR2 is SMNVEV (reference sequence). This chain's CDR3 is CASSLREGNIQYF. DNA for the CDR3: TGTGCCAGCAGTTTGCGGGAGGGTAACATTCAGTACTTC.

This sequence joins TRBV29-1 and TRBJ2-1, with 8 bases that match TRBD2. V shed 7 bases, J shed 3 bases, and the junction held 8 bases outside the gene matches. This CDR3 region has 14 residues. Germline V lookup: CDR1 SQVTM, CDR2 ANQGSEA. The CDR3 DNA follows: TGCAGCGCCCCGGCGGGGGGCATCTACAATGAGCAGTTCTTC. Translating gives CSAPAGGIYNEQFF.

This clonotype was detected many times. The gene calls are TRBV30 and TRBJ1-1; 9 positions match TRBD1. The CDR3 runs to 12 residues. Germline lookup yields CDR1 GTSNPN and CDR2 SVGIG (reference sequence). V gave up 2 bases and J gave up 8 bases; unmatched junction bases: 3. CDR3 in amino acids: CAWSLGQGEAFF. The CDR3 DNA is TGTGCCTGGAGTCTTGGACAGGGGGAAGCTTTCTTT.

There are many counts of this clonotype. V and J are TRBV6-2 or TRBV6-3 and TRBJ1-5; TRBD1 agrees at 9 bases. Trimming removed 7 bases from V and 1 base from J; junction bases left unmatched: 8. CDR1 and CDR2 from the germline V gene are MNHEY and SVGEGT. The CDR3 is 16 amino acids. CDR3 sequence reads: CASNRPGQGSNQPQHF. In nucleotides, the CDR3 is TGTGCCAGCAACCGTCCGGGACAGGGAAGCAATCAGCCCCAGCATTTT.

CDR3 region: CASSLKADRVRNEQFF. The CDR3, as DNA: TGTGCCAGCAGCTTAAAGGCGGACAGGGTTCGGAATGAGCAGTTCTTC. J is TRBJ2-1 and V is TRBV7-9; 8 bases align to TRBD1. The CDR3 sequence is 16 residues long. Germline V gene sequence: CDR1 SEHNR, CDR2 FQNEAQ (reference sequence). Trimming at V came to 2 bases and at J to 7 bases, leaving 10 bases not matched to a gene. Full variable domain (remainder filled in from reference TRBV7-9 and TRBJ2-1): DTGVSQNPRHKITKRGQNVTFRCDPISEHNRLYWYRQTLGQGPEFLTYFQNEAQLEKSRLLSDRFSAERPKGSFSTLEIQRTEQGDSAMYLCASSLKADRVRNEQFFGPGTRLTVL.

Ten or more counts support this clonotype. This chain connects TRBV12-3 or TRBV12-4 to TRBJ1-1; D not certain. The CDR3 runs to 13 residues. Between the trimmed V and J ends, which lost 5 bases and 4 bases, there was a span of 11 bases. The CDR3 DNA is TGTGCCAGCAGTCCCGTTGAGGGCACTGAAGCTTTCTTT. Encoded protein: CASSPVEGTEAFF.

The CDR3: CASSVEVYNEQFF. CDR3 DNA sequence: TGTGCCAGCAGTGTAGAGGTATACAATGAGCAGTTCTTC. The chain combines TRBV2 with TRBJ2-1; D call uncertain. Trimming took 4 bases from V and 4 from J, leaving 8 bases between them. Germline CDR1 SNHLY, CDR2 FYNNEI. This CDR3 is 13 amino acids long.

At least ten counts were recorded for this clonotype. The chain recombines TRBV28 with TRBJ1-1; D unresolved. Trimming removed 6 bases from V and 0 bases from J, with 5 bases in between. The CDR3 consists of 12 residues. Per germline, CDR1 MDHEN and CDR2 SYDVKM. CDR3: CASSSMNTEAFF. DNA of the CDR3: TGTGCCAGCAGCAGCATGAACACTGAAGCTTTCTTT.

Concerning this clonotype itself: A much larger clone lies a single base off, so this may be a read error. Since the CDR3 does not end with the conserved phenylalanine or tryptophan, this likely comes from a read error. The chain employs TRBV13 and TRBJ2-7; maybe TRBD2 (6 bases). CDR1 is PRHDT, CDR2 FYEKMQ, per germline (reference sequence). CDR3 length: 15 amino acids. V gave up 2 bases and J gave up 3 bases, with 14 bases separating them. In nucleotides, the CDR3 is TGTGCCAGCAGCTTATATGAGCGGGCGGGCTACGAGCAGTACCTC. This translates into CASSLYERAGYEQYL.

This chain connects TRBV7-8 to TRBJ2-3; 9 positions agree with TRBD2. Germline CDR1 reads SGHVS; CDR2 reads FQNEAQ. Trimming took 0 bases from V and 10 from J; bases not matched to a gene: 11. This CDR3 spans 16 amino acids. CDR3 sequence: CASSLAEAGGPGSQYF. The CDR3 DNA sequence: TGTGCCAGCAGCTTAGCCGAAGCGGGAGGTCCTGGGTCGCAGTATTTT.

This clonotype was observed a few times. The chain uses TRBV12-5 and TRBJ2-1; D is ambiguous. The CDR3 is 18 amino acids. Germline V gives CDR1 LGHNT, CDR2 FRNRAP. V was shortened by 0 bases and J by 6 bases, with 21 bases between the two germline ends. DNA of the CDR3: TGTGCTAGTGGTTTGGTATTGGGCTCCGGGCCACAACCCAATGAGCAGTTCTTC. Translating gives CASGLVLGSGPQPNEQFF.

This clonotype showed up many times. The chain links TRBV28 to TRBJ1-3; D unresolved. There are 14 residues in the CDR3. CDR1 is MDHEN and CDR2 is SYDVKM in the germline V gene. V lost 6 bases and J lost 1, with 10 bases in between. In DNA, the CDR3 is TGTGCCAGCAGCTTAGGAGGATCTGGAAACACCATATATTTT. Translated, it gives CASSLGGSGNTIYF. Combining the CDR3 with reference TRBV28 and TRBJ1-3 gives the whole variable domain DVKVTQSSRYLVKRTGEKVFLECVQDMDHENMFWYRQDPGLGLRLIYFSYDVKMKEKGDIPEGYSVSREKKERFSLILESASTNQTSMYLCASSLGGSGNTIYFGEGSWLTVV.

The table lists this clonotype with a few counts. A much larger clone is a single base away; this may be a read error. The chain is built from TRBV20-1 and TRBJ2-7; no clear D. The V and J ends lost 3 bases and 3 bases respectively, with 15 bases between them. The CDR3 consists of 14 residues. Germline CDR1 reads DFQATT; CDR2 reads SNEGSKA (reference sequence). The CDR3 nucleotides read TGCAGTGCTAGGGACCCGGACCCCAGCTACGAGCAGTACTTC. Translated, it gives CSARDPDPSYEQYF.

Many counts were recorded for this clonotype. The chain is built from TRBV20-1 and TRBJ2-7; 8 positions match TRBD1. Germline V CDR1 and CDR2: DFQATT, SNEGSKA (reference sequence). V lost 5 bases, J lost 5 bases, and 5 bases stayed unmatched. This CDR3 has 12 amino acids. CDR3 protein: CSADRGVDEQYF. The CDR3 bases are TGCAGTGCTGACAGGGGAGTGGACGAGCAGTACTTC.

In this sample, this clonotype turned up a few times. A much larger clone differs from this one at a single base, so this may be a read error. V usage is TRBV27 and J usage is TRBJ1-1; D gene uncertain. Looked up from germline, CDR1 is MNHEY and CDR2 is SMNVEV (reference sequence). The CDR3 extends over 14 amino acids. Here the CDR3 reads CANSLRSIGTEAFF. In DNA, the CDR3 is TGTGCCAACAGTTTAAGGTCGATAGGAACTGAAGCTTTCTTT.

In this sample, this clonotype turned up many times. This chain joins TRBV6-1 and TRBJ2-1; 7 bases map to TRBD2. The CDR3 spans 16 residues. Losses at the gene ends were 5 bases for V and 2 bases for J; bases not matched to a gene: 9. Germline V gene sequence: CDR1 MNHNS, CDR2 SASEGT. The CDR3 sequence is CASSYFGLGAYNEQFF. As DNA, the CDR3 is TGTGCCAGCAGTTACTTTGGACTAGGGGCCTACAATGAGCAGTTCTTC.